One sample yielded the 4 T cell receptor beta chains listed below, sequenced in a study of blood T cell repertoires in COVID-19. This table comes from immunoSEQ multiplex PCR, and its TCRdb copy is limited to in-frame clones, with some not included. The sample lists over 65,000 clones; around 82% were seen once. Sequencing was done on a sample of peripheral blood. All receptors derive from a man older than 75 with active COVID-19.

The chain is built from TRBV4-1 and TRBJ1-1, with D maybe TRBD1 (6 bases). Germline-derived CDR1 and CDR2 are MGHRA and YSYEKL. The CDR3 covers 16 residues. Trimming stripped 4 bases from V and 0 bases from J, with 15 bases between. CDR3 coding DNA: TGCGCCAGCAGCCGAATTGAGGACAGCATGAACACTGAAGCTTTCTTT. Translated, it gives CASSRIEDSMNTEAFF.

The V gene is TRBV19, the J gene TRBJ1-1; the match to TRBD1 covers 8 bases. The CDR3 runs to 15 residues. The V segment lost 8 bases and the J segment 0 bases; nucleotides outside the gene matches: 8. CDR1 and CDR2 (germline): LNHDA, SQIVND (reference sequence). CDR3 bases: TGTGCCAGTCCGGACAGGGTGAGCTTGAACACTGAAGCTTTCTTT. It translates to CASPDRVSLNTEAFF.

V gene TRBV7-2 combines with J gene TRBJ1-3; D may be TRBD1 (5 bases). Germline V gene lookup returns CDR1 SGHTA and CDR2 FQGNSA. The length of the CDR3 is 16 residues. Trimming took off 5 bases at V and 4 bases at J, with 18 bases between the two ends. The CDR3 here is CASSLTTARAGNTIYF. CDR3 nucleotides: TGTGCCAGCAGCCTAACGACAGCAAGGGCCGGAAACACCATATATTTT. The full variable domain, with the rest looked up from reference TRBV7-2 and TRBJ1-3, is GAGVSQSPSNKVTEKGKDVELRCDPISGHTALYWYRQSLGQGLEFLIYFQGNSAPDKSGLPSDRFSAERTGGSVSTLTIQRTQQEDSAVYLCASSLTTARAGNTIYFGEGSWLTVV.

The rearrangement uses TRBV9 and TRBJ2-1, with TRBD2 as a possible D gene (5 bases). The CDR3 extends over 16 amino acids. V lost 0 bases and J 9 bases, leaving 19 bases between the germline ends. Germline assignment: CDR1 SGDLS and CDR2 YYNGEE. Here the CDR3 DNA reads TGTGCCAGCAGCGTAGCCCCCTTGGTGGGAGTGAGTGAGCAGTTCTTC. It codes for CASSVAPLVGVSEQFF.